These T cell receptor beta chains were read from a single sample in a study of OX40 agonist ivuxolimab in advanced cancers. Assay used: immunoSEQ multiplex PCR; TCRdb lists only in-frame clones, some missing. Of under 15,000 clones listed, around 69% are singletons. Sequences were derived from CD4+ or CD8+ T cells sorted from blood, sampled in a trial of the OX40 agonist ivuxolimab. The receptors derive from an adult with an advanced solid tumor such as melanoma, head and neck, liver or kidney cancer. Both conserved end residues are part of each CDR3. Fields, in order: D gene, V gene, CDR3 length, clone size, J gene, CDR3 DNA, CDR3 protein. A D gene is named only where the DNA matches it firmly. Clone size is given for some rows only: seen once, a few or many times, or a class if the clone is expanded.

>NA|TRBV6-1|15|NA|TRBJ2-2
TGTGCCAGCACCCCTCTCGCGACCCGAACCGGGGAGCTGTTTTTT
CASTPLATRTGELFF
>TRBD2|TRBV5-1|17|few|TRBJ2-1
TGCGCCAGCAGCTTGGCCGGGACTAGCGGGTTCTACAATGAGCAGTTCTTC
CASSLAGTSGFYNEQFF
>NA|TRBV7-6|13|NA|TRBJ1-5
TGTGCCAGCAGCTTAAATGGTCTTCAGCCCCAGCATTTT
CASSLNGLQPQHF
>TRBD2|TRBV25-1|16|NA|TRBJ2-3
TGTGCCAGCAGTCCCTACAGGACTAGCCCCACAGATACGCAGTATTTT
CASSPYRTSPTDTQYF
>NA|TRBV30|12|NA|TRBJ2-7
TGTGCCTGGAGACCTGGCCCTCTGGAGCAGTACTTC
CAWRPGPLEQYF
>NA|TRBV2|12|NA|TRBJ2-7
TGTGCCAGCAGTTTCGAGGTATACGAGCAGTACTTC
CASSFEVYEQYF
>NA|TRBV4-2|17|NA|TRBJ2-2
TGTGCCAGCAGCCCTCCCCGAGTTCACCCCCACACCGGGGAGCTGTTTTTT
CASSPPRVHPHTGELFF
>NA|TRBV28|13|few|TRBJ2-7
TGTGCCAGCAGTTTAGCGGCGTCCTACGAGCAGTACTTC
CASSLAASYEQYF
>TRBD1|TRBV10-2|16|once|TRBJ1-6
TGCGCCAGCAGTGACCTTCAAGACAGGGGTAATTCACCCCTCCACTTT
CASSDLQDRGNSPLHF
>NA|TRBV28|13|many|TRBJ2-7
TGTGCCAGCAGTTTGAAGGCGGCCTACGAGCAGTACTTC
CASSLKAAYEQYF
>TRBD1|TRBV6-1|16|NA|TRBJ1-6
TGTGCCAGCAGTGAAATGACAGGGGGATATAATTCACCCCTCCACTTT
CASSEMTGGYNSPLHF
>NA|TRBV5-5|14|NA|TRBJ1-1
TGTGCCAGCAGCTTGTGGCAGGCGAACACTGAAGCTTTCTTT
CASSLWQANTEAFF
>NA|TRBV4-1|15|NA|TRBJ2-1
TGCGCCAGCAGCCCCGGGATAGCGGAGGGGAATGAGCAGTTCTTC
CASSPGIAEGNEQFF
>TRBD2|TRBV27|15|NA|TRBJ2-7
TGTGCCAGCAGTCGGACTAGCGGAAACTCCTACGAGCAGTACTTC
CASSRTSGNSYEQYF
>NA|TRBV29-1|11|NA|TRBJ1-2
TGCAGCGTTGGGGTCAACTATGGCTACACCTTC
CSVGVNYGYTF
>TRBD1|TRBV4-2|15|NA|TRBJ1-5
TGTGCCAGCAGCCAAATGTGGGACAGAATCCAGCCCCAGCATTTT
CASSQMWDRIQPQHF
>NA|TRBV5-1|15|NA|TRBJ2-1
TGCGCCAGCAGCTTGGTAGGGGGGCCGTACAATGAGCAGTTCTTC
CASSLVGGPYNEQFF
>NA|TRBV14|15|NA|TRBJ1-1
TGTGCCAGCAGCCAAGCCCGGGGGTGGGGCACTGAAGCTTTCTTT
CASSQARGWGTEAFF
>TRBD2|TRBV19|15|NA|TRBJ2-3
TGTGCCAGTACCGCTTGGAGCGGGGGAACAGATACGCAGTATTTT
CASTAWSGGTDTQYF